Following are 3 T cell receptor beta chains from one sample sequenced in a study of blood T cell repertoires in COVID-19. Clones were sequenced by immunoSEQ multiplex PCR, and TCRdb holds only the in-frame ones, with some missing. The top ten clones hold around 8.6% of a sample with 150,000 to 200,000 clones, roughly 85% of them seen once. Source material: peripheral blood. The receptors shown here come from a man over 45 with active or convalescent COVID-19.

The chain recombines TRBV5-1 with TRBJ1-6, with 8 bases identical to TRBD1. The CDR3 is 16 amino acids. The V gene end was trimmed by 2 bases and the J gene end by 7 bases; junction bases not matched to a gene: 8. The germline V gene has CDR1 SGHRS and CDR2 YFSETQ. CDR3 sequence reads: CASSFPGQGENSPLHF. CDR3 nucleotide sequence: TGCGCCAGCAGCTTTCCCGGACAGGGTGAAAATTCACCCCTCCACTTT.

The chain combines TRBV5-1 with TRBJ2-3, with D perhaps matching TRBD1 (5 bases). Trimming took off 4 bases at V and 0 bases at J, with 12 bases between the two ends. This CDR3 region has 15 residues. Per germline, CDR1 SGHRS and CDR2 YFSETQ. CDR3 in DNA: TGCGCCAGCAGCCTCTCGACAGCTAGCACAGATACGCAGTATTTT. Amino acids: CASSLSTASTDTQYF.

The chain recombines TRBV6-5 with TRBJ1-2; 7 bases match TRBD1. CDR1 is MNHEY, CDR2 SVGAGI, per germline. J was trimmed by 6 bases and V by 0 bases; bases with no gene match: 7. The CDR3 covers 15 residues. CDR3 DNA sequence: TGTGCCAGCAGTTACTCGACAGGGAGTCGGGATGGCTACACCTTC. The encoded protein is CASSYSTGSRDGYTF.